This T cell receptor (beta chain) was found in a study of cytomegalovirus exposure and HLA in healthy donors. Study-level findings and limits: Cytomegalovirus status was reportedly diagnosed by the classifier with high sensitivity and specificity. Researchers catalogued about 150 TCR beta chains as cytomegalovirus-associated. Through in vitro validation, three CMV-associated chains were shown to be specific for CMV antigens.

Looked up from germline, CDR1 is MDHEN and CDR2 is SYDVKM. Trimming pared 4 bases from V and 8 bases from J, leaving 18 bases between. CDR3 length: 15 residues. Note on this clone: Its specificity is not known.

Clones were sequenced by immunoSEQ multiplex PCR, and TCRdb holds only the in-frame ones, with some missing. The profile shows hundreds of thousands of clones, 90% of them singletons. The sequence came from a woman aged 25 to 39 in good health and CMV-seronegative. The specimen sequenced was PBMCs. The V and J genes are TRBV28 and TRBJ2-1; D is unresolved. CDR3 in DNA: TGTGCCAGCAGTTCGGGCTCTGGCCCTATGGATGAGCAGTTCTTC. It specifies CASSSGSGPMDEQFF.